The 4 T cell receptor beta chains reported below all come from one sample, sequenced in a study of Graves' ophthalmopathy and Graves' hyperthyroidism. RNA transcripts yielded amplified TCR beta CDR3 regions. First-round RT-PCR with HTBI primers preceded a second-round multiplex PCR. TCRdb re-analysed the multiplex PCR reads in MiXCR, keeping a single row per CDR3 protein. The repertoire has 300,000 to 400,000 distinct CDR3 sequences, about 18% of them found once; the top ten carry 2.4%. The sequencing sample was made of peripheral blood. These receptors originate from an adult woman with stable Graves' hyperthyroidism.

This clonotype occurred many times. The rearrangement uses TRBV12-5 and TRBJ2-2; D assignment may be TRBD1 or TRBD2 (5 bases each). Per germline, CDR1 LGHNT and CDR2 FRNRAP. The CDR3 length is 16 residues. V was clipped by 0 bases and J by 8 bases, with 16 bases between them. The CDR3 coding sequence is TGTGCTAGTGGTTTGGTACTGTCGGGGCTTGAAGGGGAGCTGTTTTTT. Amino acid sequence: CASGLVLSGLEGELFF.

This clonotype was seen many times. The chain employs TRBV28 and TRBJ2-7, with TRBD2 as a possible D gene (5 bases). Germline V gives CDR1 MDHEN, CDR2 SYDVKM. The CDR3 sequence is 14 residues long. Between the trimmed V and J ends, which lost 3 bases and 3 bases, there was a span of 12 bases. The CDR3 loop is CASSFASYYYEQYF. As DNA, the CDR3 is TGTGCCAGCAGTTTTGCTAGCTACTACTACGAGCAGTACTTC. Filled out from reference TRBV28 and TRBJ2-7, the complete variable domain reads DVKVTQSSRYLVKRTGEKVFLECVQDMDHENMFWYRQDPGLGLRLIYFSYDVKMKEKGDIPEGYSVSREKKERFSLILESASTNQTSMYLCASSFASYYYEQYFGPGTRLTVT.

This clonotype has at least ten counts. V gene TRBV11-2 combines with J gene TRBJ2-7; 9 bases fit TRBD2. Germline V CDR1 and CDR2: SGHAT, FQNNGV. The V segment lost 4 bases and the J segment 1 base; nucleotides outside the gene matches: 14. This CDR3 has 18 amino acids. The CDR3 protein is CASSYRWREGRGSYEQYF. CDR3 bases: TGTGCCAGCAGCTACCGGTGGCGGGAGGGCCGGGGGTCCTACGAGCAGTACTTC.

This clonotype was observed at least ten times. The CDR3 spells CSAQTSGRGYEQYF. As DNA, the CDR3 is TGCAGTGCACAGACTAGCGGGAGGGGCTACGAGCAGTACTTC. V gene TRBV20-1 combines with J gene TRBJ2-7; TRBD2 aligns across 14 bases. Per germline, CDR1 DFQATT and CDR2 SNEGSKA (reference sequence). This CDR3 spans 14 amino acids. After removal of 6 bases from V and 3 bases from J, the junction contained 4 bases not matched to a gene.